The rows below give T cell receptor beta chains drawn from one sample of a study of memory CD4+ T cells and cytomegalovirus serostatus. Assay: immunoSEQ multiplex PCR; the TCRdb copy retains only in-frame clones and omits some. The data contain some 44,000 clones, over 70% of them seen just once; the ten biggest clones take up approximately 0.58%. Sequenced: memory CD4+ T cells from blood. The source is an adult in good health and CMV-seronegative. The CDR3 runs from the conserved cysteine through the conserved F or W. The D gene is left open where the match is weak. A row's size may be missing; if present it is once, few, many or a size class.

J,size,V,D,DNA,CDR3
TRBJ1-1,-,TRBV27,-,TGTGCCAGCGGAAACAGGTTAAGGGACACTGAAGCTTTCTTT,CASGNRLRDTEAFF
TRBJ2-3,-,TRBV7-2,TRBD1,TGTGCCAGCAGTAGGGGACAGGGGGCAAACACAGATACGCAGTATTTT,CASSRGQGANTDTQYF
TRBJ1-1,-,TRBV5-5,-,TGTGCCAGCAGCTTGGGGCAGGGGTGGACTGAAGCTTTCTTT,CASSLGQGWTEAFF
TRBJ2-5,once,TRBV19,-,TGTGCCAGTAGTATTTCCGGCAGCTTGCAAGAGACCCAGTACTTC,CASSISGSLQETQYF
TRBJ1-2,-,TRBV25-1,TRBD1,TGTGCCAGCAGATCCGGGACAGGGGACTATGGCTACACCTTC,CASRSGTGDYGYTF
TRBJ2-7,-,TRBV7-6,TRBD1,TGTGCCAGCAGCCGGACAGGCCGGGAGCAGTACTTC,CASSRTGREQYF
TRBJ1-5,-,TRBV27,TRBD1,TGTGCCAGCAGTTTGGGACAGGGGCCCAATCAGCCCCAGCATTTT,CASSLGQGPNQPQHF
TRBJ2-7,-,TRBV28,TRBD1,TGTGCCAGCAGTCCCCTACAGGGGAGACAGTACTTC,CASSPLQGRQYF
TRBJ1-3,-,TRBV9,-,TGTGCCAGCAGCGTAGAGGGCTCTGGAAACACCATATATTTT,CASSVEGSGNTIYF
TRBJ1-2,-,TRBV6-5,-,TGTGCCAGCCATGGAGCGGGCAGGATGCACGGCTACACCTTC,CASHGAGRMHGYTF
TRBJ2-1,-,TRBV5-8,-,TGTGCCAGCAGCTTGGATCAGGGAATGGAGCAGTTCTTC,CASSLDQGMEQFF
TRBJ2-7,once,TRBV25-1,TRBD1,TGTGCCAGCACCGGGACAGGCCCCTACGAGCAGTACTTC,CASTGTGPYEQYF
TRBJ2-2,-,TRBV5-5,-,TGTGCCAGCAGCTTACGGAACACCGGGGAGCTGTTTTTT,CASSLRNTGELFF
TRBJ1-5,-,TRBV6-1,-,TGTGCCAGCCAAGGATCTAGCAATCAGCCCCAGCATTTT,CASQGSSNQPQHF
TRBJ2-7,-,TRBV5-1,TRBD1,TGCGCCAGCAGCATCGACAGGGTGGGCTACGAGCAGTACTTC,CASSIDRVGYEQYF
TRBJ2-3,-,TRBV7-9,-,TGTGCCAGCAGCTTAACAGGGCTGAGCACAGATACGCAGTATTTT,CASSLTGLSTDTQYF
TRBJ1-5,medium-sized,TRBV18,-,TGTGCCAGCTCACCCGCGTTAGGGACCGATCAGCCCCAGCATTTT,CASSPALGTDQPQHF
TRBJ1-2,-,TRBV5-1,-,TGCGCCAGCAGCTTGGGGGAGGACGGCTATGGCTACACCTTC,CASSLGEDGYGYTF
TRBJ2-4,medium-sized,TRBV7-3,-,TGTGCCAGCAGCTCTAGCAACATTCAGTACTTC,CASSSSNIQYF
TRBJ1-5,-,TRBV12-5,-,TGTGCTAGTGGTTTGGTCCAGGGATTTGGGGGTCAGCCCCAGCATTTT,CASGLVQGFGGQPQHF
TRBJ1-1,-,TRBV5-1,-,TGCGCCAGCAGCTCAGGCGGTCGATTGACTGAAGCTTTCTTT,CASSSGGRLTEAFF
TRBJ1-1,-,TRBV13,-,TGTGCCAGCAGAAACGGGAAGATGAACACTGAAGCTTTCTTT,CASRNGKMNTEAFF
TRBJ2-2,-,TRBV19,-,TGTGCCAGTAGCCTCCCGGGACAAAGAGGGGAGCTGTTTTTT,CASSLPGQRGELFF
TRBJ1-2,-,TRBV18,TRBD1,TGTGCCAGTTCCAAAACAGGGGGCGATGGCTACACCTTC,CASSKTGGDGYTF
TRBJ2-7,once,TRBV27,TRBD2,TGTGCCAGCAGCCTAGCGGGGGGAACCTACGAGCAGTACTTC,CASSLAGGTYEQYF
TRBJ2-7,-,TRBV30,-,TGTGCCTGGAAATGGTTCCATACCTCCTCCGAGCAGTACTTC,CAWKWFHTSSEQYF
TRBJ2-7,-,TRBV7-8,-,TGTGCCAGCAGCCCCACAGGGTCCTTTACCTACGAGCAGTACTTC,CASSPTGSFTYEQYF
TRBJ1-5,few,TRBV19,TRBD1,TGTGCCAGTAGTATTCCAGGGGGCGCAGGCAATCAGCCCCAGCATTTT,CASSIPGGAGNQPQHF
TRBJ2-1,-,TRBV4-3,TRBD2,TGCGCCAGCAGTAGCGGGGGGGCGGGTGAGCAGTTCTTC,CASSSGGAGEQFF
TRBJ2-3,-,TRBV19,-,TGTGCCAGTAGCCACGGGACTCCCATCACAGATACGCAGTATTTT,CASSHGTPITDTQYF
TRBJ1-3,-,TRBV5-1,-,TGCGCCAGCAGCTTGGGCAACTCTGGAAACACCATATATTTT,CASSLGNSGNTIYF
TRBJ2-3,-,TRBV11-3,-,TGTGCCAGCAGCTTGACAGGACCTCGGGATACGCAGTATTTT,CASSLTGPRDTQYF
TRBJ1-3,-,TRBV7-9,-,TGTGCCAGCAGCTCCCAGATTTGGTCTGGAAACACCATATATTTT,CASSSQIWSGNTIYF
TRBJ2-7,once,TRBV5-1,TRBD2,TGCGCCAGCAGCGCAGCGGGGGGTTACGAGCAGTACTTC,CASSAAGGYEQYF
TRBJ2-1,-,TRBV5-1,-,TGCGCCAGCAGCTGGGGGAACTCCTACAATGAGCAGTTCTTC,CASSWGNSYNEQFF
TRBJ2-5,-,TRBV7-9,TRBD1,TGTGCCAGCAGCTTAGGGGACAGGGGGTACTTC,CASSLGDRGYF
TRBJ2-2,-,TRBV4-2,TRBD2,TGTGCCAGCAGCCACCGACTAGCGGGGGGGCTAAACACCGGGGAGCTGTTTTTT,CASSHRLAGGLNTGELFF
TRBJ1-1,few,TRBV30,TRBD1,TGTGCCTGGAGTGGAGGACAGGCGAACACTGAAGCTTTCTTT,CAWSGGQANTEAFF
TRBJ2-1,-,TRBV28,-,TGTGCCAGCAGTTTATTAGGAGAATGGGCCAATGAGCAGTTCTTC,CASSLLGEWANEQFF
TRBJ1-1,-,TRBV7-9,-,TGTGCCAGCAGCTTAGATCCAGGACGGTACCGGAACACTGAAGCTTTCTTT,CASSLDPGRYRNTEAFF
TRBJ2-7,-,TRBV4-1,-,TGCGCCAGCAGCCAAGCCCTCAGAGCGGCAAGCTCCTACGAGCAGTACTTC,CASSQALRAASSYEQYF
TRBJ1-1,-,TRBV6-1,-,TGTGCCAGCAGTGAACAGGGTAAGGGTAGCACTGAAGCTTTCTTT,CASSEQGKGSTEAFF
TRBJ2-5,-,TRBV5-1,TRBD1,TGCGCCAGCAGCCTTGGCGGACAGGGGGAAGAGACCCAGTACTTC,CASSLGGQGEETQYF
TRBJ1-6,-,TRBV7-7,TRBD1,TGTGCTAGCAGCCCAGGGGGCGAGTCACCCCTCCACTTT,CASSPGGESPLHF
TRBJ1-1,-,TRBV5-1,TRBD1,TGCGCCAGCAGCTTGGGAGGGGGCCGGTCCACTGAAGCTTTCTTT,CASSLGGGRSTEAFF
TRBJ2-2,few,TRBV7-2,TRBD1,TGTGCCAGCAGCGTAGGGGACAGAGCGTTAGACGGGGAGCTGTTTTTT,CASSVGDRALDGELFF
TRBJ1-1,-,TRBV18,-,TGTGCCAGCTCACCACTCGGGGAGGGCACTGAAGCTTTCTTT,CASSPLGEGTEAFF
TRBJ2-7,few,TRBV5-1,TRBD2,TGCGCCAGCAGCTTAGAAGCGAGCGGGGCCGACTACGAGCAGTACTTC,CASSLEASGADYEQYF
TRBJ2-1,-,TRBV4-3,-,TGCGCCAGCAGCCAAGTGGCGGGGATCTACAATGAGCAGTTCTTC,CASSQVAGIYNEQFF
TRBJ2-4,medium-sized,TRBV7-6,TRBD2,TGTGCCAGCAGCTCCGGGACTAGCCCCAACATTCAGTACTTC,CASSSGTSPNIQYF
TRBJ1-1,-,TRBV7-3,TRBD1,TGTGCCAGCAGCTTAAATGGAGGGGGCTGGACTGAAGCTTTCTTT,CASSLNGGGWTEAFF
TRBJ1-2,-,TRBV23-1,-,TGCGCCACTACAGACCAGAGAGGTGGCTACACCTTC,CATTDQRGGYTF
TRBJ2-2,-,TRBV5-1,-,TGCGCCAGCAGAGTTCCCGGGACGAACACCGGGGAGCTGTTTTTT,CASRVPGTNTGELFF
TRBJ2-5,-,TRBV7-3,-,TGTGCCAGCAGCTTAGGGGGGGCCGTACGGGAGACCCAGTACTTC,CASSLGGAVRETQYF